This TCR beta chain was identified in a study of glioma-infiltrating T cells after dendritic cell vaccination. Time point of the sample: after dendritic cell vaccination, including at tumor progression/relapse. Trimming removed 4 bases from V and 0 bases from J; junction bases left unmatched: 11. Germline assignment: CDR1 SGHNT and CDR2 YYREEE (reference sequence). The CDR3 consists of 19 residues. Repertoires were generated with immunoSEQ multiplex PCR, while TCRdb's copy carries only in-frame clones and drops some. Of 80,000 to 100,000 clones in the sample, 65% to 85% were seen once. This rearrangement joins TRBV5-4 to TRBJ2-1; 12 nucleotides match TRBD2. This TCR was sampled from a human donor with glioblastoma. The sample in question was blood, obtained after dendritic cell vaccination. DNA for the CDR3: TGTGCCAGCAGCCCTCCCGGACTAGCGGGGAGGAGCTCCTACAATGAGCAGTTCTTC. Its translation is CASSPPGLAGRSSYNEQFF.